The rows below give T cell receptor beta chains drawn from one sample of a study of blood T cell repertoires in COVID-19. Sequencing used immunoSEQ multiplex PCR; TCRdb keeps in-frame clones, though not all of them. Of about 120,000 clones listed, around 83% were seen once; the top ten hold roughly 12%. Input material: peripheral blood. Every receptor here comes from a man aged 55 to 70 with acute or convalescent COVID-19. Each CDR3 is given with its conserved first and last residue. Fields, in order: clone size, V gene, J gene, D gene, CDR3 DNA, CDR3 protein. D genes are given only for firm matches. The size field is filled for only some rows; it gives once, few, many or a size class.

abundance: -; v_gene: TRBV27; j_gene: TRBJ1-2; d_gene: TRBD1; CDR3nt: TGTGCCAGCAGTCCGGGACAGGGGGCGTTTGGCTACACCTTC; CDR3aa: CASSPGQGAFGYTF
abundance: medium-sized; v_gene: TRBV3-1/TRBV3-2; j_gene: TRBJ2-1; d_gene: -; CDR3nt: TGTGCCAGCAGCCAAGATGGAGGGATGAATGAGCAGTTCTTC; CDR3aa: CASSQDGGMNEQFF
abundance: few; v_gene: TRBV10-2; j_gene: TRBJ2-3; d_gene: TRBD2; CDR3nt: TGCGCCAGCATGGGGACTAGCGGGAGAGATACGCAGTATTTT; CDR3aa: CASMGTSGRDTQYF
abundance: -; v_gene: TRBV7-8; j_gene: TRBJ2-7; d_gene: -; CDR3nt: TGTGCCAGCAGCTTGGAGGGGCTAACCTACGAGCAGTACTTC; CDR3aa: CASSLEGLTYEQYF
abundance: -; v_gene: TRBV7-8; j_gene: TRBJ1-4; d_gene: -; CDR3nt: TGTGCCAGCAGCGCGTACAGGGTTGGGAGTGAAAAACTGTTTTTT; CDR3aa: CASSAYRVGSEKLFF
abundance: once; v_gene: TRBV7-2; j_gene: TRBJ2-3; d_gene: TRBD2; CDR3nt: TGTGCCAGCAGTCGTAGCGGGTTGAAGGGAGATACGCAGTATTTT; CDR3aa: CASSRSGLKGDTQYF
abundance: -; v_gene: TRBV30; j_gene: TRBJ1-5; d_gene: -; CDR3nt: TGTGCCTGGAGTGTACCGGACAGCCTCAATCAGCCCCAGCATTTT; CDR3aa: CAWSVPDSLNQPQHF
abundance: -; v_gene: TRBV28; j_gene: TRBJ1-2; d_gene: TRBD1; CDR3nt: TGTGCCAGCAGGGGACAGGGTAGGGGTGGCTACACCTTC; CDR3aa: CASRGQGRGGYTF
abundance: -; v_gene: TRBV5-4; j_gene: TRBJ2-7; d_gene: TRBD1; CDR3nt: TGTGCCAGCAGCCCAGGACAGGGGGTGACCTACGAGCAGTACTTC; CDR3aa: CASSPGQGVTYEQYF
abundance: -; v_gene: TRBV7-9; j_gene: TRBJ1-5; d_gene: -; CDR3nt: TGTGCCAGCAGCTTTAGAGGGCAAGGACCCCAGCATTTT; CDR3aa: CASSFRGQGPQHF
abundance: -; v_gene: TRBV27; j_gene: TRBJ2-1; d_gene: TRBD1; CDR3nt: TGTGCCAGCAGTTGGACAGGGAATACCTACAATGAGCAGTTCTTC; CDR3aa: CASSWTGNTYNEQFF
abundance: -; v_gene: TRBV28; j_gene: TRBJ2-1; d_gene: TRBD1; CDR3nt: TGTGCCAGCAGTGCCTCAGACAGGGGGGGTTACAATGAGCAGTTCTTC; CDR3aa: CASSASDRGGYNEQFF
abundance: -; v_gene: TRBV7-2; j_gene: TRBJ2-1; d_gene: TRBD2; CDR3nt: TGTGCCAGCAGCTCCCCAAGGGGAGGGCTGGACAATGAGCAGTTCTTC; CDR3aa: CASSSPRGGLDNEQFF
abundance: -; v_gene: TRBV6-2/TRBV6-3; j_gene: TRBJ2-3; d_gene: TRBD2; CDR3nt: TGTGCCAGCAGTACGGGTTTGAGCGGGATGACAGATACGCAGTATTTT; CDR3aa: CASSTGLSGMTDTQYF
abundance: -; v_gene: TRBV11-2; j_gene: TRBJ2-1; d_gene: -; CDR3nt: TGTGCCAGCAGCTTAGATTCGTGGCGGGGTAATGAGCAGTTCTTC; CDR3aa: CASSLDSWRGNEQFF
abundance: -; v_gene: TRBV5-4; j_gene: TRBJ1-6; d_gene: -; CDR3nt: TGTGCCAGCAGCGAAGACAGCAAGGGGAATTCACCCCTCCACTTT; CDR3aa: CASSEDSKGNSPLHF
abundance: -; v_gene: TRBV20-1; j_gene: TRBJ1-2; d_gene: -; CDR3nt: TGCAGTGCTAGGGGGAGGGCTGGCTACACCTTC; CDR3aa: CSARGRAGYTF
abundance: once; v_gene: TRBV3-1/TRBV3-2; j_gene: TRBJ1-1; d_gene: -; CDR3nt: TGTGCCAGCAGCCAGCGAATCAACCCAGGGAAAGCTTTCTTT; CDR3aa: CASSQRINPGKAFF
abundance: -; v_gene: TRBV11-3; j_gene: TRBJ2-6; d_gene: -; CDR3nt: TGTGCCAGCAGCTTAGGGCCTGAGGCTGGGGCCAACGTCCTGACTTTC; CDR3aa: CASSLGPEAGANVLTF
abundance: -; v_gene: TRBV10-3; j_gene: TRBJ2-1; d_gene: -; CDR3nt: TGTGCCATCAGTGAGAACCCCCCCAGGCTGACAAACAATGAGCAGTTCTTC; CDR3aa: CAISENPPRLTNNEQFF
abundance: -; v_gene: TRBV30; j_gene: TRBJ1-1; d_gene: -; CDR3nt: TGTGCCTGGAGTGTACCGGGGAGAACTTTCTTT; CDR3aa: CAWSVPGRTFF
abundance: -; v_gene: TRBV2; j_gene: TRBJ1-1; d_gene: -; CDR3nt: TGTGCCAGCAGTGAGGGGGGTTGGACTTTCTTT; CDR3aa: CASSEGGWTFF
abundance: -; v_gene: TRBV29-1; j_gene: TRBJ2-3; d_gene: TRBD2; CDR3nt: TGCAGCGTCGGAGAGACGGGAGGGCCTCTGGATACGCAGTATTTT; CDR3aa: CSVGETGGPLDTQYF
abundance: -; v_gene: TRBV14; j_gene: TRBJ2-3; d_gene: TRBD1; CDR3nt: TGTGCCAGCAGCCCCGGGACAGTTCTTGAAAGGGCAGATACGCAGTATTTT; CDR3aa: CASSPGTVLERADTQYF
abundance: -; v_gene: TRBV27; j_gene: TRBJ2-2; d_gene: TRBD2; CDR3nt: TGTGCCAGCAGCGGGACTATGGGCACCGGGGAGCTGTTTTTT; CDR3aa: CASSGTMGTGELFF
abundance: -; v_gene: TRBV3-1/TRBV3-2; j_gene: TRBJ2-4; d_gene: -; CDR3nt: TGTGCCAGCAGCCCCTCAGGGGCTGTCAAAAACATTCAGTACTTC; CDR3aa: CASSPSGAVKNIQYF
abundance: -; v_gene: TRBV7-8; j_gene: TRBJ2-5; d_gene: TRBD1; CDR3nt: TGTGCCAGCAAACTCGCGACAGGGGAAGAGACCCAGTACTTC; CDR3aa: CASKLATGEETQYF
abundance: -; v_gene: TRBV24-1; j_gene: TRBJ2-1; d_gene: -; CDR3nt: TGTGCCACCAGTGATTTGGCCCCCGAGGGCTCCTACAATGAGCAGTTCTTC; CDR3aa: CATSDLAPEGSYNEQFF
abundance: -; v_gene: TRBV9; j_gene: TRBJ2-2; d_gene: -; CDR3nt: TGTGCCAGCCGAGAGGCGGGTATCACCGGGGAGCTGTTTTTT; CDR3aa: CASREAGITGELFF
abundance: -; v_gene: TRBV7-8; j_gene: TRBJ1-2; d_gene: -; CDR3nt: TGTGCCAGCAGCCCTGGACAGTCTAACTATGGCTACACCTTC; CDR3aa: CASSPGQSNYGYTF
abundance: -; v_gene: TRBV6-5; j_gene: TRBJ1-4; d_gene: TRBD1; CDR3nt: TGTGCCAGCAGTTCCCGGGACAGGAATCACGAACTGTTTTTT; CDR3aa: CASSSRDRNHELFF
abundance: -; v_gene: TRBV28; j_gene: TRBJ2-7; d_gene: -; CDR3nt: TGTGCCAGCAGTCCCAGGGGAGGGCCTTACTCCTACGAGCAGTACTTC; CDR3aa: CASSPRGGPYSYEQYF
abundance: -; v_gene: TRBV25-1; j_gene: TRBJ1-2; d_gene: TRBD1; CDR3nt: TGTGCCAGCAGTGAATGGGGGACAGCGGGGGACTATGGCTACACCTTC; CDR3aa: CASSEWGTAGDYGYTF